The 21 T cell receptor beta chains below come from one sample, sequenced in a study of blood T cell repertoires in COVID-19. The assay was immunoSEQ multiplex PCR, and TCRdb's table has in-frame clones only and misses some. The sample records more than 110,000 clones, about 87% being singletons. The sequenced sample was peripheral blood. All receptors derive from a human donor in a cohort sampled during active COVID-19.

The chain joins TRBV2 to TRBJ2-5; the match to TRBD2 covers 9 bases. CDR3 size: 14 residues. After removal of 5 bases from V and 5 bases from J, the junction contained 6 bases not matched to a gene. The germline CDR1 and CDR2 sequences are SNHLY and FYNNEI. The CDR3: CASSRGGARETQYF. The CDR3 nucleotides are TGTGCCAGCAGTCGCGGGGGGGCCCGGGAGACCCAGTACTTC.

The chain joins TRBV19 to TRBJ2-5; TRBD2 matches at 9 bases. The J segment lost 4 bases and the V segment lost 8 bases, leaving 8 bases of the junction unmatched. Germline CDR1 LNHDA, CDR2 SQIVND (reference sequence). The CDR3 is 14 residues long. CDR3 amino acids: CASGKRGAGETQYF. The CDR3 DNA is TGTGCCAGTGGAAAGCGGGGGGCGGGAGAGACCCAGTACTTC.

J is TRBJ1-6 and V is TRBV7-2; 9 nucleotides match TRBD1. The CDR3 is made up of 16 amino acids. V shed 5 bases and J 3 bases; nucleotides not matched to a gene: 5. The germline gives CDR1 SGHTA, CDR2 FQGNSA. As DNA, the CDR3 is TGTGCCAGCAGCCTACAGGGGGCGGTCTATAATTCACCCCTCCACTTT. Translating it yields CASSLQGAVYNSPLHF. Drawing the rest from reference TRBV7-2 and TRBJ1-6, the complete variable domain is GAGVSQSPSNKVTEKGKDVELRCDPISGHTALYWYRQSLGQGLEFLIYFQGNSAPDKSGLPSDRFSAERTGGSVSTLTIQRTQQEDSAVYLCASSLQGAVYNSPLHFGNGTRLTVT.

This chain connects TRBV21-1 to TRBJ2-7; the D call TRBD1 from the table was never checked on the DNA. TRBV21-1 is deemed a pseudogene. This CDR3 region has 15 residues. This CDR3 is CASSKDRRGQREQYF. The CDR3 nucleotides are TGTGCCAGCAGCAAAGATCGCAGGGGGCAACGCGAGCAGTACTTC.

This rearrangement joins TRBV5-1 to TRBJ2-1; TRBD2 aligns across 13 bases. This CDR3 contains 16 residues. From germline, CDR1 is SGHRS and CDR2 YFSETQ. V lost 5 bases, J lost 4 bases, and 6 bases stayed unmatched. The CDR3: CASRTGLAGIYNEQFF. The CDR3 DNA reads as TGCGCCAGCAGAACGGGACTAGCGGGGATTTACAATGAGCAGTTCTTC.

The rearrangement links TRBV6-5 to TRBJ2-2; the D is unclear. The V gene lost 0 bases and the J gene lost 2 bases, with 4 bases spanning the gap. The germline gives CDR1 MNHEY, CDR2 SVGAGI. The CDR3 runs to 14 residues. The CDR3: CASSYSSNTGELFF. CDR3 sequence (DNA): TGTGCCAGCAGTTACTCGTCTAACACCGGGGAGCTGTTTTTT.

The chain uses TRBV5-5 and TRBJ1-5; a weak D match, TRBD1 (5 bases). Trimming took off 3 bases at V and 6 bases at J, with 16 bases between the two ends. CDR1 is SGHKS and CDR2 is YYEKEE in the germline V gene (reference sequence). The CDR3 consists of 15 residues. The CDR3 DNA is TGTGCCAGCAGCTGGACGACAGAGCCGGGTCAGCCCCAGCATTTT. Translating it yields CASSWTTEPGQPQHF.

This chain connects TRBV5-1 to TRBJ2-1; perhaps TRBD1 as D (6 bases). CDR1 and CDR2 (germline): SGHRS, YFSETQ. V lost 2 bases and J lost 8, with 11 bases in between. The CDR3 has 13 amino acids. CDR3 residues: CASSLTGWHEQFF. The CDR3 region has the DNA TGCGCCAGCAGCTTAACAGGGTGGCATGAGCAGTTCTTC. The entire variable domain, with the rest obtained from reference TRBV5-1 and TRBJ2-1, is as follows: KAGVTQTPRYLIKTRGQQVTLSCSPISGHRSVSWYQQTPGQGLQFLFEYFSETQRNKGNFPGRFSGRQFSNSRSEMNVSTLELGDSALYLCASSLTGWHEQFFGPGTRLTVL.

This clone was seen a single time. Written as DNA, the CDR3 is TGTGCCAGCAGAACCTCAGACAGGGCACTTGCGCCCCAGCATTTT. It encodes CASRTSDRALAPQHF. This chain connects TRBV6-1 to TRBJ1-5; 7 positions agree with TRBD1. From germline, CDR1 is MNHNS and CDR2 SASEGT. The CDR3 is 15 amino acids. J was trimmed by 9 bases and V by 6 bases; bases with no gene match: 14.

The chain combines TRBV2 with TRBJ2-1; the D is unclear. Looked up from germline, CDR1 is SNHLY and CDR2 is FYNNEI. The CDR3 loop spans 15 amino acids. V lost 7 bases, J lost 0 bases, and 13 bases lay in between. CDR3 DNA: TGTGCCAGCAATACCCGGTCGATCTCCTACAATGAGCAGTTCTTC. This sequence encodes CASNTRSISYNEQFF.

The CDR3 DNA follows: TGCGCCAGCAGTTATGGACAGAGTTACAATGAGCAGTTCTTC. Translated: CASSYGQSYNEQFF. The chain couples TRBV5-1 to TRBJ2-1, with D possibly matching TRBD1 (6 bases). This CDR3 is 14 amino acids long. Trimming left V 5 bases short and J 4 bases short, with 13 bases between. Germline assignment: CDR1 SGHRS and CDR2 YFSETQ.

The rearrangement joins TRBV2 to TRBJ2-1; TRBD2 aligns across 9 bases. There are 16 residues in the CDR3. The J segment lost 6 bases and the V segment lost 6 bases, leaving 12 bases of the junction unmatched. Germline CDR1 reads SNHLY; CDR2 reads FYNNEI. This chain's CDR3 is CASSKSSQRGVNEQFF. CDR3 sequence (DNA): TGTGCCAGCAGCAAATCCTCTCAGCGGGGGGTCAATGAGCAGTTCTTC.

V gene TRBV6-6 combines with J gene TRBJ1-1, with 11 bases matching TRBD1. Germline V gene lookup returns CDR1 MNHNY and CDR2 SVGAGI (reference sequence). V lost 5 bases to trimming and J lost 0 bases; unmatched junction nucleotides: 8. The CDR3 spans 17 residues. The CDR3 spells CASSPSDRGRVNTEAFF. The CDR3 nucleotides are TGTGCCAGCAGTCCGTCGGACAGGGGGCGAGTGAACACTGAAGCTTTCTTT.

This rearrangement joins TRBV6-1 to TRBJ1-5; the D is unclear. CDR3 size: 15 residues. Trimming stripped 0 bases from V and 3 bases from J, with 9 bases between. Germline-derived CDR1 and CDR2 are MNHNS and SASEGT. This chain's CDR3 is CASSEAYGYNQPQHF. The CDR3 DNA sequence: TGTGCCAGCAGTGAAGCGTACGGTTACAATCAGCCCCAGCATTTT.

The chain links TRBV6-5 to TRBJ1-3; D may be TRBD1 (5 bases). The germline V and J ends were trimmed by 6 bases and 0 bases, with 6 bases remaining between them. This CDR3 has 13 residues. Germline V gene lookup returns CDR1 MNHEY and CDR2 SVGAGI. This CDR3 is CASRQGSGNTIYF. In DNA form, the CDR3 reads TGTGCCAGCAGGCAGGGCTCTGGAAACACCATATATTTT.

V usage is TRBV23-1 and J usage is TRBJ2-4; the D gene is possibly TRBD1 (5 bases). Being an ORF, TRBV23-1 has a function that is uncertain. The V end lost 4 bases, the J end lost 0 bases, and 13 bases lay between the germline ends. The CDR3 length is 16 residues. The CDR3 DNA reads TGCGCCAGCAGTCGAGGACATCCACTAGCCAAAAACATTCAGTACTTC. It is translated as CASSRGHPLAKNIQYF.

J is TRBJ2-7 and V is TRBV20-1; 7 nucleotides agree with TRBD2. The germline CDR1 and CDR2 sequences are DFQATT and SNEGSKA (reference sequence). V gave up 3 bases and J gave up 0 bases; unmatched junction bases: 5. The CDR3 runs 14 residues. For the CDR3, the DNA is TGCAGTGCTAGTAGGGCGGGGGTCTCCTACGAGCAGTACTTC. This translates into CSASRAGVSYEQYF.

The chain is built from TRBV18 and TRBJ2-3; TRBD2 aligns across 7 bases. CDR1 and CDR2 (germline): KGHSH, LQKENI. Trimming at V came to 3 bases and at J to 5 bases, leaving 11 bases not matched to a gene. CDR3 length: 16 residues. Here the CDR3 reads CASSPPGLAARDTQYF. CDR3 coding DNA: TGTGCCAGCTCACCCCCTGGGCTAGCGGCCAGAGATACGCAGTATTTT.

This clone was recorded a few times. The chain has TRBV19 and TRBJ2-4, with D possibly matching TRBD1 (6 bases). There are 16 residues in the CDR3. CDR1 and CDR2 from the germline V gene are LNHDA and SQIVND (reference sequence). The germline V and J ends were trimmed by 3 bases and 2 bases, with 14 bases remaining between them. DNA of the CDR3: TGTGCCAGTAGTATTGCACCTCAGGGGACCAAAAACATTCAGTACTTC. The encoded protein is CASSIAPQGTKNIQYF.

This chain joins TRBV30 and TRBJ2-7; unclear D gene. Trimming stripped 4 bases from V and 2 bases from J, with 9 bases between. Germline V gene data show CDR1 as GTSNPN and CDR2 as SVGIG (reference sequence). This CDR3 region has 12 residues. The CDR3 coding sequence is TGTGCCTGGACCACGTCTACCTACGAGCAGTACTTC. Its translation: CAWTTSTYEQYF.

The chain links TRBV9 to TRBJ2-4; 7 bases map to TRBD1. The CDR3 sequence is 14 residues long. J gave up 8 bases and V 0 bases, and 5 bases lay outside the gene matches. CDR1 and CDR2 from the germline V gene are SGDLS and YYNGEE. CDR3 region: CASSVGDRAYIQYF. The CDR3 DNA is TGTGCCAGCAGCGTAGGAGACAGGGCCTACATTCAGTACTTC.